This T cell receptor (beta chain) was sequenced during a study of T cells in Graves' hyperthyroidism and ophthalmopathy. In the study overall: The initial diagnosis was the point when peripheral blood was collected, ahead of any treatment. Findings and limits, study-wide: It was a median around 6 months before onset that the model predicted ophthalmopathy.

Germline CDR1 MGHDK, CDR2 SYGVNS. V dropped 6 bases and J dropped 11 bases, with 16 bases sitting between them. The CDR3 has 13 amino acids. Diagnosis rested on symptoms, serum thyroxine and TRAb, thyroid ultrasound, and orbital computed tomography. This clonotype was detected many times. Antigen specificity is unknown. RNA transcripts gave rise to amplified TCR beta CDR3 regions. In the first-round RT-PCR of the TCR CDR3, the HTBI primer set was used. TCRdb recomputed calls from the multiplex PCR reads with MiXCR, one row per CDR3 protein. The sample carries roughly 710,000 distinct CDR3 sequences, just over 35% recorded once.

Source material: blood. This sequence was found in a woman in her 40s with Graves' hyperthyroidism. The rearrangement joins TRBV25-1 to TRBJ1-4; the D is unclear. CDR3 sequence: CASSELTLGKLFF. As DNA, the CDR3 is TGTGCCAGCAGCGAGCTCACCCTCGGGAAACTGTTTTTT.